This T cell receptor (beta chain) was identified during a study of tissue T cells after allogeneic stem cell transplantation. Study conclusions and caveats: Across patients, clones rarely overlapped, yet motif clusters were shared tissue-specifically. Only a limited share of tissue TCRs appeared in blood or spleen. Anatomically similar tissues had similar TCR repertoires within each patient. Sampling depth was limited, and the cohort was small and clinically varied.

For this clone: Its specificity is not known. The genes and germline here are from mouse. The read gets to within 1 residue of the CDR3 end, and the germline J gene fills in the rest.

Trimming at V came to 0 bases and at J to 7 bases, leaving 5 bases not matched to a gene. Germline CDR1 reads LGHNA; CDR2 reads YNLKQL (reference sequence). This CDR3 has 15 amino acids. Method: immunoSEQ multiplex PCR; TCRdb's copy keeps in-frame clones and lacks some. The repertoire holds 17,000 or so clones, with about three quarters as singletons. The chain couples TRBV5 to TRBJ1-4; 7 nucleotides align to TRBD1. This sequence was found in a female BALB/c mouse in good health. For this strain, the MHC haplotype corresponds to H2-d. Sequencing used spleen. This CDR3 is CASSQEHRGSERLFF. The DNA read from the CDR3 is TGTGCCAGCAGCCAAGAACACAGGGGTAGCGAAAGATTATTT.